These T cell receptor beta chains were read from a single sample in a study of T cells after yellow fever vaccination. Using its own MiXCR run on the 5' RACE reads, TCRdb lists one record per CDR3 protein. The profile covers about 320,000 distinct CDR3 sequences, with around 7% appearing a single time and roughly 19% taken by the ten largest. This specimen consisted of PBMCs, obtained about 41 days after the first yellow fever vaccination. These receptor sequences come from a young man who received the YFV17D yellow fever vaccine. CDR3s include the opening cysteine and the closing phenylalanine or tryptophan. Each record gives: clone size, D gene, J gene, V gene, CDR3 protein, CDR3 DNA. The D gene is left open where the match is weak. Size values are once, few and many counts, or a class for expanded clones, and some rows have none.

size: many; D: -; J: TRBJ2-3; V: TRBV5-1; CDR3: CASSSPRSTDTQYF; DNA: TGCGCCAGCAGCTCACCCAGGAGCACAGATACGCAGTATTTT
size: few; D: -; J: TRBJ2-3; V: TRBV4-1; CDR3: CASSQDTSRGGTDTQYF; DNA: TGCGCCAGCAGCCAAGATACAAGCAGGGGGGGCACAGATACGCAGTATTTT
size: -; D: -; J: TRBJ2-7; V: TRBV20-1; CDR3: CSARNPDGPAYEQYF; DNA: TGCAGTGCTAGGAACCCTGATGGTCCGGCCTACGAGCAGTACTTC
size: -; D: TRBD2; J: TRBJ2-3; V: TRBV12-3/TRBV12-4; CDR3: CASSLRAGMDTQYF; DNA: TGTGCCAGCAGTTTAAGAGCGGGGATGGATACGCAGTATTTT
size: -; D: TRBD1; J: TRBJ1-1; V: TRBV6-2/TRBV6-3; CDR3: CASRTGGHTEAFF; DNA: TGTGCCAGCAGGACAGGGGGGCACACTGAAGCTTTCTTT
size: many; D: -; J: TRBJ2-2; V: TRBV5-1; CDR3: CASSLATASNTGELFF; DNA: TGCGCCAGCAGCTTGGCCACAGCCTCGAACACCGGGGAGCTGTTTTTT
size: -; D: -; J: TRBJ2-2; V: TRBV28; CDR3: CASSLRLSGELFF; DNA: TGTGCCAGCAGCCTCCGGTTATCCGGGGAGCTGTTTTTT
size: few; D: TRBD1; J: TRBJ1-2; V: TRBV15; CDR3: CATSLRDRGHYGYTF; DNA: TGTGCCACCAGTCTGCGGGACAGGGGGCACTATGGCTACACCTTC
size: many; D: -; J: TRBJ2-1; V: TRBV20-1; CDR3: CSAPHGGLGRNEQFF; DNA: TGCAGTGCCCCCCACGGGGGGCTAGGGCGCAATGAGCAGTTCTTC
size: few; D: -; J: TRBJ2-7; V: TRBV20-1; CDR3: CSARVRLAGLSYEQYF; DNA: TGCAGTGCTAGAGTTCGGCTGGCCGGCCTCTCCTACGAGCAGTACTTC
size: few; D: TRBD1; J: TRBJ1-1; V: TRBV12-3/TRBV12-4; CDR3: CASSLQTGGEAFF; DNA: TGTGCCAGCAGTTTGCAGACAGGGGGGGAAGCTTTCTTT
size: -; D: -; J: TRBJ2-6; V: TRBV6-5; CDR3: CASSYRGPFTGANVLTF; DNA: TGTGCCAGCAGTTACAGGGGCCCGTTTACTGGGGCCAACGTCCTGACTTTC
size: few; D: -; J: TRBJ1-1; V: TRBV10-3; CDR3: CAISYAPGTGYEAFF; DNA: TGTGCCATCAGTTACGCCCCTGGGACGGGATATGAAGCTTTCTTT
size: large; D: -; J: TRBJ2-3; V: TRBV9; CDR3: CASSSSGSATDTQYF; DNA: TGTGCCAGCTCCTCCTCGGGTAGCGCGACAGATACGCAGTATTTT
size: -; D: TRBD2; J: TRBJ2-1; V: TRBV11-2; CDR3: CASSGTSGGKYNEQFF; DNA: TGTGCCAGCAGCGGGACTAGCGGGGGGAAGTACAATGAGCAGTTCTTC
size: -; D: TRBD1; J: TRBJ2-5; V: TRBV11-2; CDR3: CASSLSTGEEETQYF; DNA: TGTGCCAGCAGCTTAAGTACAGGGGAAGAAGAGACCCAGTACTTC
size: many; D: -; J: TRBJ2-5; V: TRBV7-9; CDR3: CASSLEKETQYF; DNA: TGTGCCAGCAGCCTAGAGAAAGAGACCCAGTACTTC
size: few; D: -; J: TRBJ2-2; V: TRBV5-1; CDR3: CASSLDRVNTGELFF; DNA: TGCGCCAGCAGCTTGGACAGGGTGAACACCGGGGAGCTGTTTTTT
size: many; D: TRBD1; J: TRBJ1-5; V: TRBV5-1; CDR3: CASSSGTGSNQPQHF; DNA: TGCGCCAGCAGCTCCGGGACAGGCAGCAATCAGCCCCAGCATTTT
size: -; D: -; J: TRBJ2-7; V: TRBV6-6; CDR3: CASSARDEQYF; DNA: TGTGCCAGCAGCGCCAGGGACGAGCAGTACTTC
size: -; D: -; J: TRBJ1-4; V: TRBV20-1; CDR3: CSAKGGNNEKLFF; DNA: TGCAGTGCTAAAGGCGGAAACAATGAAAAACTGTTTTTT
size: many; D: TRBD2; J: TRBJ2-5; V: TRBV20-1; CDR3: CSARLPSSGGETQYF; DNA: TGCAGTGCTAGATTACCCTCTAGCGGGGGAGAGACCCAGTACTTC
size: many; D: -; J: TRBJ2-1; V: TRBV5-1; CDR3: CASRMSSYNEQFF; DNA: TGCGCCAGCAGGATGAGCTCCTACAATGAGCAGTTCTTC
size: -; D: -; J: TRBJ2-4; V: TRBV5-6; CDR3: CASREKQLAKNIQYF; DNA: TGTGCCAGCAGGGAAAAACAGTTAGCCAAAAACATTCAGTACTTC
size: -; D: -; J: TRBJ2-2; V: TRBV9; CDR3: CASSVAPVRTGELFF; DNA: TGTGCCAGCAGCGTAGCTCCTGTGCGGACCGGGGAGCTGTTTTTT
size: many; D: TRBD2; J: TRBJ2-3; V: TRBV29-1; CDR3: CSVDASGGGVIGTDTQYF; DNA: TGCAGCGTTGACGCTAGCGGGGGGGGGGTAATCGGGACAGATACGCAGTATTTT
size: few; D: TRBD1; J: TRBJ1-5; V: TRBV7-9; CDR3: CASSETGLNQPQHF; DNA: TGTGCCAGCAGCGAGACAGGGCTCAATCAGCCCCAGCATTTT
size: -; D: TRBD2; J: TRBJ2-7; V: TRBV12-3/TRBV12-4; CDR3: CASSKSGVSYEQYF; DNA: TGTGCCAGCAGTAAAAGCGGGGTCTCCTACGAGCAGTACTTC
size: few; D: -; J: TRBJ2-7; V: TRBV5-4; CDR3: CASSSRGSSYEQYF; DNA: TGTGCCAGCAGCTCCCGGGGGAGCTCCTACGAGCAGTACTTC
size: many; D: -; J: TRBJ1-2; V: TRBV9; CDR3: CASSVADGYYGYTF; DNA: TGTGCCAGCAGCGTAGCCGACGGATACTATGGCTACACCTTC
size: few; D: -; J: TRBJ2-2; V: TRBV29-1; CDR3: CSVLLLGDNTGELFF; DNA: TGCAGCGTCCTTCTGTTGGGCGATAACACCGGGGAGCTGTTTTTT
size: few; D: TRBD2; J: TRBJ2-5; V: TRBV9; CDR3: CASSVGLAGGPGETQYF; DNA: TGTGCCAGCAGCGTGGGACTAGCGGGGGGGCCGGGAGAGACCCAGTACTTC
size: many; D: -; J: TRBJ2-2; V: TRBV5-1; CDR3: CASSRFHSGNTGELFF; DNA: TGCGCCAGCAGCCGGTTTCATAGCGGGAACACCGGGGAGCTGTTTTTT
size: many; D: TRBD1; J: TRBJ1-1; V: TRBV29-1; CDR3: CSGGQMNTEAFF; DNA: TGCAGCGGGGGACAGATGAACACTGAAGCTTTCTTT
size: many; D: -; J: TRBJ1-2; V: TRBV20-1; CDR3: CSARDRGEWGYGYTF; DNA: TGCAGTGCTAGAGATCGGGGGGAATGGGGCTATGGCTACACCTTC
size: many; D: -; J: TRBJ2-2; V: TRBV10-3; CDR3: CAIRNTNTGELFF; DNA: TGTGCCATCAGGAATACGAACACCGGGGAGCTGTTTTTT
size: few; D: TRBD1; J: TRBJ2-2; V: TRBV7-9; CDR3: CASSVTGNAGELFF; DNA: TGTGCCAGCAGCGTGACAGGGAACGCCGGGGAGCTGTTTTTT
size: -; D: -; J: TRBJ2-2; V: TRBV7-6; CDR3: CASSLYSSTNTGELFF; DNA: TGTGCCAGCAGCTTATACAGCAGCACGAACACCGGGGAGCTGTTTTTT
size: -; D: -; J: TRBJ1-1; V: TRBV29-1; CDR3: CSVQGSTSGNTEAFF; DNA: TGCAGCGTTCAGGGGTCCACAAGCGGGAACACTGAAGCTTTCTTT
size: -; D: TRBD1; J: TRBJ2-6; V: TRBV2; CDR3: CASSYRDSAVSGANVLTF; DNA: TGTGCCAGCAGTTACCGGGACAGTGCTGTCTCTGGGGCCAACGTCCTGACTTTC
size: -; D: TRBD2; J: TRBJ2-2; V: TRBV24-1; CDR3: CATSEFRLADTGELFF; DNA: TGTGCCACCAGTGAGTTTAGACTAGCGGACACCGGGGAGCTGTTTTTT
size: many; D: TRBD1; J: TRBJ1-6; V: TRBV3-1; CDR3: CASSQRTGISPLHF; DNA: TGTGCCAGCAGCCAACGGACAGGGATCTCACCCCTCCACTTT
size: few; D: TRBD1; J: TRBJ1-2; V: TRBV5-1; CDR3: CASSTGTAYGYTF; DNA: TGCGCCAGCAGTACCGGGACAGCCTATGGCTACACCTTC
size: -; D: -; J: TRBJ1-2; V: TRBV7-8; CDR3: CASSSRVIDGYTF; DNA: TGTGCCAGCAGCTCCAGGGTGATCGATGGCTACACCTTC
size: few; D: -; J: TRBJ2-2; V: TRBV4-3; CDR3: CASSQDDGRVVAGELFF; DNA: TGCGCCAGCAGCCAAGATGACGGCAGGGTGGTCGCCGGGGAGCTGTTTTTT